This T cell receptor (beta chain) was sequenced in a study of CD8 T cells in Susac syndrome. Sequencing of TCR beta covered CD8+ and CD4+ T cells obtained from blood. Overall study findings and caveats: An acknowledgment was made by the study that its TCR sequencing and HLA analysis involved relatively few individuals.

In the case of this clonotype: Its specificity is not known.

Germline CDR1 and CDR2: MDHEN and SYDVKM. V was clipped by 6 bases and J by 9 bases, with 18 bases between them. The CDR3 contains 14 residues. The authors reverse transcribed roughly 0.5 to 1 ug RNA with random hexamers. TCRdb passed the immunoSEQ multiplex PCR reads through MiXCR, listing each CDR3 protein once. The table lists tens of thousands of distinct CDR3 sequences, roughly 91% of them singletons, with roughly 0.49% in the top ten. The specimen sequenced was CD8+ T cells from PBMCs. This clonotype was obtained from a human donor with multiple sclerosis. V usage is TRBV28 and J usage is TRBJ2-4, with D possibly matching TRBD1 (5 bases). CDR3 DNA sequence: TGTGCCAGCAGCCCACCCTTGGACAACGGCATTCAGTACTTC. As protein: CASSPPLDNGIQYF.